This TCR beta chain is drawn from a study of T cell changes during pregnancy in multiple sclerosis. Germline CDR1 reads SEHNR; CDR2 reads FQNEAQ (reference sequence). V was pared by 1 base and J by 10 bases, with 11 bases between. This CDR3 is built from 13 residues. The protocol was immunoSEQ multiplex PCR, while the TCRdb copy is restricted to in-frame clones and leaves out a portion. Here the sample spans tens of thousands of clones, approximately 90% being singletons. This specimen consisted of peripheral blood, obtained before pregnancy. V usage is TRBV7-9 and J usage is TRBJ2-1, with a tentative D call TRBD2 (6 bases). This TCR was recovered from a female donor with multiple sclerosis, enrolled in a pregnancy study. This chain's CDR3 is CASSLEAGREQFF. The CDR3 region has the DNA TGTGCCAGCAGCTTAGAGGCGGGAAGGGAGCAGTTCTTC.